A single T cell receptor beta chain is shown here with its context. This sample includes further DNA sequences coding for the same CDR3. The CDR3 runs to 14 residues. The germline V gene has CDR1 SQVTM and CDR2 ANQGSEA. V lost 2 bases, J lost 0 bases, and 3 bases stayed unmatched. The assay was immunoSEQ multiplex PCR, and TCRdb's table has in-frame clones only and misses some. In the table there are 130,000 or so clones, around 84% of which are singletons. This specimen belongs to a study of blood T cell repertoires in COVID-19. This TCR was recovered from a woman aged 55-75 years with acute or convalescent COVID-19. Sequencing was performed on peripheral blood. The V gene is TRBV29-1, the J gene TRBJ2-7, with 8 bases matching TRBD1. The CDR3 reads CSVERGTGSYEQYF. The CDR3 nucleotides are TGCAGCGTTGAACGAGGGACAGGCTCCTACGAGCAGTACTTC.